What follows are 14 T cell receptor beta chains derived from one specimen sequenced in a study of blood T cell repertoires in COVID-19. The repertoire was sequenced with immunoSEQ multiplex PCR; TCRdb's copy has only in-frame clones and lacks some. Here the sample spans about 70,000 clones, about 85% being singletons. The sequencing input was peripheral blood. The receptors originated from a woman aged 80 or older with active or convalescent COVID-19.

The rearrangement uses TRBV7-2 and TRBJ1-6; 7 positions agree with TRBD1. Looked up from germline, CDR1 is SGHTA and CDR2 is FQGNSA. CDR3 length equals 16 residues. V shed 1 base and J 5 bases; nucleotides not matched to a gene: 5. CDR3 residues: CASSLGGGADNSPLHF. CDR3 nucleotide sequence: TGTGCCAGCAGCTTAGGAGGGGGCGCCGATAATTCACCCCTCCACTTT.

The CDR3: CASSYYRDSSGNTIYF. CDR3 DNA sequence: TGTGCCAGCAGTTACTATCGGGACTCCTCTGGAAACACCATATATTTT. The V gene is TRBV6-6, the J gene TRBJ1-3, with D maybe TRBD1 (5 bases). Trimming shortened V by 1 base and J by 0 bases, and 10 bases separated the two germline ends. CDR3 length: 16 residues. CDR1 is MNHNY, CDR2 SVGAGI, per germline (reference sequence).

The chain employs TRBV6-5 and TRBJ2-3, with D uncertain. CDR1 is MNHEY and CDR2 is SVGAGI in the germline V gene. The CDR3 loop spans 15 amino acids. Trimming removed 0 bases at V and 0 bases at J, with 7 bases between. The CDR3 is CASSYSRRSTDTQYF. CDR3 in DNA: TGTGCCAGCAGTTACTCGAGGAGAAGCACAGATACGCAGTATTTT.

This clone appeared a single time. This chain joins TRBV6-4 and TRBJ1-6; tentative D call: TRBD1 (5 bases). Trimming pared 6 bases from V and 4 bases from J, leaving 22 bases between. Germline V gene lookup returns CDR1 MRHNA and CDR2 SNTAGT. There are 18 residues in the CDR3. CDR3 coding DNA: TGTGCCAGCAGCCTTCATCGGGGGGGGAATTTTTATAATTCACCCCTCCACTTT. It encodes CASSLHRGGNFYNSPLHF.

V and J are TRBV5-1 and TRBJ2-1, with 8 bases identical to TRBD1. Germline lookup yields CDR1 SGHRS and CDR2 YFSETQ. With V trimmed by 3 bases and J by 2 bases, 10 bases remained unmatched. The CDR3 sequence is 17 residues long. CDR3 amino acids: CASSWTQGAITYNEQFF. The CDR3 coding sequence is TGCGCCAGCAGCTGGACCCAGGGGGCAATAACCTACAATGAGCAGTTCTTC.

This chain uses TRBV18 with TRBJ1-1, with a tentative D call TRBD1 (5 bases). The CDR3 totals 16 residues. Germline V gives CDR1 KGHSH, CDR2 LQKENI. V lost 0 bases and J 6 bases, leaving 17 bases between the germline ends. CDR3 residues: CASSPPLSRAVPEAFF. The DNA for the CDR3 is TGTGCCAGCTCACCACCACTAAGCAGGGCGGTACCTGAAGCTTTCTTT.

The chain is built from TRBV10-3 and TRBJ2-3, with D perhaps matching TRBD2 (6 bases). In germline, CDR1 is ENHRY, CDR2 SYGVKD. The ends were cut back, 5 bases at V and 4 bases at J, with 22 bases in the middle. The CDR3 extends over 17 amino acids. CDR3 bases: TGTGCCATCAGTTATGTCTCTAGCGCACATAGCGCAGATACGCAGTATTTT. Protein sequence: CAISYVSSAHSADTQYF.

The chain joins TRBV4-3 to TRBJ1-1, with D perhaps TRBD1 (5 bases). Germline CDR1 LGHNA, CDR2 YSLEER. V gave up 1 base and J gave up 2 bases, with 8 bases separating them. This CDR3 is built from 14 residues. The CDR3 DNA sequence: TGCGCCAGCAGCCAAGCAGGGTACAACACTGAAGCTTTCTTT. It specifies CASSQAGYNTEAFF.

Here the CDR3 reads CASSSNGGGSRETQYF. The CDR3 nucleotides read TGTGCCAGCAGCTCAAACGGCGGGGGGAGCCGGGAGACCCAGTACTTC. V usage is TRBV7-2 and J usage is TRBJ2-5; 8 bases align to TRBD2. This CDR3 has 16 residues. The germline CDR1 and CDR2 sequences are SGHTA and FQGNSA. With 4 bases clipped from V and 5 bases from J, the junction kept 12 bases outside the gene matches.

This chain uses TRBV12-3 or TRBV12-4 with TRBJ1-1; perhaps TRBD1 as D (6 bases). V lost 2 bases and J 5 bases, leaving 9 bases between the germline ends. The CDR3 consists of 13 residues. CDR3 nucleotide sequence: TGTGCCAGCAGTTTAAGGGGGAATACTGAAGCTTTCTTT. This gives the protein CASSLRGNTEAFF.

CDR3 coding DNA: TGTGCCAGTAGGCGACAGGGTGGCCAAGAGACCCAGTACTTC. It codes for CASRRQGGQETQYF. The chain joins TRBV19 to TRBJ2-5, with TRBD1 matching 7 bases. V shed 6 bases and J 1 base; nucleotides not matched to a gene: 5. Germline V gene data show CDR1 as LNHDA and CDR2 as SQIVND (reference sequence). The CDR3 runs to 14 residues.

V gene TRBV5-4 combines with J gene TRBJ1-1, with TRBD1 matching over 7 bases. This CDR3 is built from 13 residues. J was trimmed by 6 bases and V by 4 bases; bases with no gene match: 6. Germline V gives CDR1 SGHNT, CDR2 YYREEE (reference sequence). This CDR3 is CASSLTGTPEAFF. CDR3 nucleotides: TGTGCCAGCAGCCTGACAGGGACCCCTGAAGCTTTCTTT.

The CDR3 loop reads CASSIAGTSGSDTQYF. As DNA, the CDR3 is TGTGCCAGCAGCATCGCCGGGACTAGCGGTTCAGATACGCAGTATTTT. V is TRBV9 and J is TRBJ2-3; TRBD2 matches at 11 bases. In germline, CDR1 is SGDLS, CDR2 YYNGEE. The CDR3 covers 16 residues. V was pared by 4 bases and J by 4 bases, with 8 bases of the junction left unmatched.

The rearrangement uses TRBV7-2 and TRBJ2-7; TRBD1 aligns across 8 bases. The germline V gene encodes CDR1 SGHTA and CDR2 FQGNSA. The CDR3 length is 14 residues. V lost 1 base and J lost 6; bases outside the gene matches: 5. The CDR3 sequence is CASSLGRGLPEQYF. CDR3 sequence (DNA): TGTGCCAGCAGCTTAGGCAGGGGGCTCCCCGAGCAGTACTTC.